This T cell receptor beta chain was sequenced for a study of control samples from healthy donors and cancer patients. Germline values: CDR1 SGHAT, CDR2 FQDESV (reference sequence). CDR3 length: 15 amino acids. The V gene end was trimmed by 6 bases and the J gene end by 2 bases; junction bases not matched to a gene: 5. Produced via immunoSEQ multiplex PCR; TCRdb's table is partial and in-frame only. The sample shows 95,000 to 130,000 clones, around nine tenths of them seen only once. The gene calls are TRBV11-1 and TRBJ2-1; 9 bases match TRBD2. The sequence was collected from an older woman in good health. Material: blood. The CDR3 nucleotides read TGTGCCAGCAGGGACGGCGGGGGGGCCTACAATGAGCAGTTCTTC. Amino acids: CASRDGGGAYNEQFF.